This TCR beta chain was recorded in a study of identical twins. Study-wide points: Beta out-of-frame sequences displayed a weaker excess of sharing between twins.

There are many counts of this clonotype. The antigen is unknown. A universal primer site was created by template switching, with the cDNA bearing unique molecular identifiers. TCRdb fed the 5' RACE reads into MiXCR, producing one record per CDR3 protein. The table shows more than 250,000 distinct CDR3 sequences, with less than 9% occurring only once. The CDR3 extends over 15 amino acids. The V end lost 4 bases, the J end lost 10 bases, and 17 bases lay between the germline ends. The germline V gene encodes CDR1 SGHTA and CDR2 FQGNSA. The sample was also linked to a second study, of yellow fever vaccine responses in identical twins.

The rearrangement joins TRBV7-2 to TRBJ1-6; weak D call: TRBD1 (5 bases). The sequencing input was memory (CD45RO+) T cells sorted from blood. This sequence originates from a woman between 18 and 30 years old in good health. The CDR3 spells CASSSDSWPGSPLHF. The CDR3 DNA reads TGTGCCAGCAGCTCGGACTCCTGGCCAGGGTCACCCCTCCACTTT.